The 21 T cell receptor beta chains given below trace back to one sample, sequenced in a study of blood T cell repertoires in COVID-19. Here immunoSEQ multiplex PCR was the method, and the copy in TCRdb shows in-frame clones only, minus some. In the table there are about 74,000 clones, roughly 84% of which are singletons. Material for sequencing was peripheral blood. Every receptor here comes from a man aged 80 or over with acute or convalescent COVID-19.

The chain employs TRBV2 and TRBJ2-6; TRBD1 might be the D (5 bases). The germline gives CDR1 SNHLY, CDR2 FYNNEI. The CDR3 totals 15 residues. Trimming cost V 7 bases and J 3 bases, with 13 bases left between them. CDR3 residues: CASKGLENGANVLTF. The CDR3 coding sequence is TGTGCCAGCAAGGGGTTGGAGAATGGGGCCAACGTCCTGACTTTC.

The J gene is TRBJ1-2, the V gene TRBV28; 8 positions match TRBD1. Per germline, CDR1 MDHEN and CDR2 SYDVKM. The V and J ends lost 3 bases and 2 bases, in that order; junction bases with no gene match: 5. The length of the CDR3 is 15 residues. This CDR3 is CASSFSDRGNYGYTF. CDR3 coding DNA: TGTGCCAGCAGTTTTTCCGACAGGGGCAACTATGGCTACACCTTC.

J is TRBJ2-6 and V is TRBV18; 7 nucleotides line up with TRBD1. Germline lookup yields CDR1 KGHSH and CDR2 LQKENI. V gave up 5 bases and J gave up 4 bases; unmatched junction bases: 17. This CDR3 is built from 19 residues. As DNA, the CDR3 is TGTGCCAGCTCAGAAAGTTCAGGGGGTACAGGAGTAGGGGCCAACGTCCTGACTTTC. This translates into CASSESSGGTGVGANVLTF.

This sequence joins TRBV11-2 and TRBJ2-2; 9 bases are a match to TRBD2. CDR1 is SGHAT, CDR2 FQNNGV, per germline. The CDR3 has 15 residues. V was pared by 7 bases and J by 1 base, with 4 bases of the junction left unmatched. The CDR3 DNA reads TGTGCCAGCAACCAACTAGCGGGGAACACCGGGGAGCTGTTTTTT. Translated, it gives CASNQLAGNTGELFF.

The J gene is TRBJ1-3, the V gene TRBV28; D is uncertain. The CDR3 contains 15 residues. CDR1 and CDR2 (germline): MDHEN, SYDVKM. V lost 2 bases and J 0 bases, leaving 8 bases between the germline ends. The CDR3 coding sequence is TGTGCCAGCAGTTTAGTTCAGGTCTCTGGAAACACCATATATTTT. Amino acid sequence: CASSLVQVSGNTIYF. Using reference TRBV28 and TRBJ1-3 for the parts outside the CDR3, the full variable domain is DVKVTQSSRYLVKRTGEKVFLECVQDMDHENMFWYRQDPGLGLRLIYFSYDVKMKEKGDIPEGYSVSREKKERFSLILESASTNQTSMYLCASSLVQVSGNTIYFGEGSWLTVV.

In its sample, this clone was seen once. The chain has TRBV27 and TRBJ2-3, with TRBD1 identical over 10 bases. The germline gives CDR1 MNHEY, CDR2 SMNVEV (reference sequence). This CDR3 has 13 amino acids. V lost 10 bases, J lost 5 bases, and 6 bases stayed unmatched. CDR3 nucleotides: TGTGCCAACAGACAGGGGGCGGGAGATACGCAGTATTTT. Protein product: CANRQGAGDTQYF.

This clone was counted once. J is TRBJ1-5 and V is TRBV19; perhaps TRBD1 as D (5 bases). The germline gives CDR1 LNHDA, CDR2 SQIVND (reference sequence). V was cut by 5 bases and J by 5 bases, with 13 bases left in between. The CDR3 length is 14 residues. The CDR3 is CASSLLGHDQPQHF. In nucleotides, the CDR3 is TGTGCCAGTAGTTTGTTGGGGCACGATCAGCCCCAGCATTTT.

The chain joins TRBV12-3 or TRBV12-4 to TRBJ2-4; TRBD1 agrees at 7 bases. With 8 bases clipped from V and 2 bases from J, the junction kept 3 bases outside the gene matches. This CDR3 comprises 13 residues. CDR3 loop: CASQQGPKNIQYF. The CDR3 bases are TGTGCCAGCCAACAGGGGCCCAAAAACATTCAGTACTTC.

The CDR3 spells CASSYGTGWGYTF. The CDR3 region has the DNA TGTGCCAGCAGTTACGGGACAGGCTGGGGCTACACCTTC. V and J are TRBV28 and TRBJ1-2; 8 bases are shared with TRBD1. The CDR3 spans 13 residues. After removal of 4 bases from V and 8 bases from J, the junction contained 6 bases not matched to a gene. Germline loops: CDR1 MDHEN, CDR2 SYDVKM.

V is TRBV30 and J is TRBJ2-7; 8 bases fit TRBD2. With 5 bases clipped from V and 2 bases from J, the junction kept 11 bases outside the gene matches. The CDR3 contains 15 residues. CDR1 is GTSNPN and CDR2 is SVGIG in the germline V gene (reference sequence). DNA for the CDR3: TGTGCCTGGCGTATACCCGGGGGGGCTGCCTACGAGCAGTACTTC. Translated, it gives CAWRIPGGAAYEQYF.

The chain couples TRBV10-3 to TRBJ2-5, with a weak D call TRBD1 (7 bases). The germline V gene has CDR1 ENHRY and CDR2 SYGVKD. This CDR3 region has 15 residues. Trimming removed 4 bases from V and 5 bases from J, with 17 bases in between. The CDR3 region is CAISGATGTSETQYF. The DNA of the CDR3 is TGTGCCATCAGTGGGGCGACAGGGACTTCGGAGACCCAGTACTTC.

The rearrangement uses TRBV6-2 or TRBV6-3 and TRBJ1-1, with unresolved D. CDR1 is MNHEY and CDR2 is SVGEGT in the germline V gene. The CDR3 extends over 14 amino acids. V was shortened by 0 bases and J by 5 bases, with 10 bases between the two germline ends. Here the CDR3 DNA reads TGTGCCAGCAGTTACTCAGGAAAGAGGACTGAAGCTTTCTTT. It yields the protein CASSYSGKRTEAFF.

This chain connects TRBV28 to TRBJ1-1, with TRBD1 matching 8 bases. Germline V CDR1 and CDR2: MDHEN, SYDVKM. The CDR3 length is 13 residues. With 3 bases clipped from V and 4 bases from J, the junction kept 1 base outside the gene matches. CDR3 protein: CASSLTGVTEAFF. The CDR3 region has the DNA TGTGCCAGCAGTTTGACAGGGGTCACTGAAGCTTTCTTT.

This clone was observed a single time. CDR3 residues: CATSDPGSSNQPQHF. In DNA, the CDR3 is TGTGCCACCAGTGATCCAGGGTCAAGCAATCAGCCCCAGCATTTT. The chain couples TRBV24-1 to TRBJ1-5, with D possibly matching TRBD1 (5 bases). This CDR3 is built from 15 residues. V dropped 3 bases and J dropped 1 base, with 9 bases sitting between them. Per germline, CDR1 KGHDR and CDR2 SFDVKD.

The chain combines TRBV18 with TRBJ1-2; D remains ambiguous. Trimming stripped 3 bases from V and 5 bases from J, with 10 bases between. The germline V gene encodes CDR1 KGHSH and CDR2 LQKENI. CDR3 length: 13 residues. CDR3 DNA: TGTGCCAGCTCACCTCCTCGCGGGTATGGCTACACCTTC. This sequence encodes CASSPPRGYGYTF.

The chain recombines TRBV28 with TRBJ2-7; D not resolved. CDR1 is MDHEN and CDR2 is SYDVKM in the germline V gene. The length of the CDR3 is 14 residues. Trimming shortened V by 5 bases and J by 2 bases, and 13 bases separated the two germline ends. DNA of the CDR3: TGTGCCAGCAGTGGAGCGCCTACCACCTACGAGCAGTACTTC. Translating gives CASSGAPTTYEQYF.

The V gene is TRBV18, the J gene TRBJ2-3; possible D gene TRBD2, 5 bases. CDR1 is KGHSH and CDR2 is LQKENI in the germline V gene. Deletions cut 3 bases from V and 0 bases from J, with 25 bases between. CDR3 length equals 20 residues. The CDR3 reads CASSPYVLGAEFSSTDTQYF. As DNA, the CDR3 is TGTGCCAGCTCACCTTACGTTTTGGGAGCGGAATTTTCTAGCACAGATACGCAGTATTTT.

V gene TRBV28 combines with J gene TRBJ2-5; TRBD1 is a possible D gene (6 bases). Germline CDR1 and CDR2: MDHEN and SYDVKM. The CDR3 spans 13 residues. V lost 6 bases to trimming and J lost 4 bases, with 12 bases between them. CDR3 amino acids: CASSSGQIETQYF. The CDR3 DNA is TGTGCCAGCAGCTCCGGACAGATAGAGACCCAGTACTTC.

This clone has just one count. Here the CDR3 reads CSVEGTGVVQETQYF. The CDR3, as DNA: TGCAGCGTTGAGGGAACAGGGGTAGTCCAAGAGACCCAGTACTTC. The chain couples TRBV29-1 to TRBJ2-5, with 7 bases identical to TRBD1. The CDR3 length is 15 residues. Germline lookup yields CDR1 SQVTM and CDR2 ANQGSEA. The ends lost 3 bases at V and 1 base at J; junction bases unmatched: 8.

This clone was counted once. The rearrangement joins TRBV18 to TRBJ1-4; D unclear. The CDR3 spans 16 residues. Trimming shortened V by 3 bases and J by 0 bases, and 11 bases separated the two germline ends. CDR1 and CDR2 from the germline V gene are KGHSH and LQKENI. The CDR3: CASSPIDGATNEKLFF. As DNA, the CDR3 is TGTGCCAGCTCACCCATAGACGGAGCAACTAATGAAAAACTGTTTTTT. Looking up the rest from reference TRBV18 and TRBJ1-4 gives the full variable domain: NAGVMQNPRHLVRRRGQEARLRCSPMKGHSHVYWYRQLPEEGLKFMVYLQKENIIDESGMPKERFSAEFPKEGPSILRIQQVVRGDSAAYFCASSPIDGATNEKLFFGSGTQLSVL.

The rearrangement joins TRBV2 to TRBJ2-3; 7 bases are shared with TRBD2. The germline V gene has CDR1 SNHLY and CDR2 FYNNEI. V was clipped by 9 bases and J by 4 bases; unmatched bases: 13. The CDR3 contains 15 residues. CDR3 amino acids: CASNGGTTLADTQYF. The DNA of the CDR3 is TGTGCCAGTAATGGGGGGACTACGTTGGCAGATACGCAGTATTTT.